The 11 T cell receptor beta chains below come from one sample, sequenced in a study of T cell repertoires in cytomegalovirus infection. TCRdb redid the calling of the reads with MiXCR, one entry per CDR3 protein. The data hold around 540,000 distinct CDR3 sequences, with around a third observed a single time. These receptors' antigens are unknown. The specimen was cultured PBMCs, collected from culture after CMV antigen stimulation. These receptors were obtained from a human donor in good health (CMV status not recorded). Some clones in this sample may be carry-over from other donors' samples.

V gene TRBV7-2 combines with J gene TRBJ2-1; tentatively, D is TRBD1 (5 bases). This CDR3 has 16 amino acids. V was trimmed by 5 bases and J by 2 bases, leaving 16 bases between them. Germline CDR1 SGHTA, CDR2 FQGNSA. The CDR3 DNA reads as TGTGCCAGCAGCCTTCGACAGCCTAGGCCCTACAATGAGCAGTTCTTC. This translates into CASSLRQPRPYNEQFF.

This clonotype has just a few counts. The chain combines TRBV5-1 with TRBJ2-5; 7 bases map to TRBD1. Germline V gives CDR1 SGHRS, CDR2 YFSETQ. The junction had 8 bases not matched to a gene; V was cut back by 4 bases and J by 5 bases. This CDR3 spans 14 amino acids. CDR3 loop: CASSGTGVGETQYF. CDR3 coding DNA: TGCGCCAGCAGCGGAACAGGGGTCGGGGAGACCCAGTACTTC.

Regarding this clonotype: The junction departs from the called germline gene at one end, perhaps through a read error. The chain carries TRBV9 and TRBJ1-1; weak D call: TRBD1 (6 bases). The CDR3 covers 14 residues. Germline assignment: CDR1 SGDLS and CDR2 YYNGEE. The CDR3 DNA is TGTGCCAGCAGCCAGGGGAGGAGGGACACTGTAGCTTTCTTT. Protein product: CASSQGRRDTVAFF.

This clonotype was seen ten or more times. J is TRBJ2-3 and V is TRBV2; D not resolved. V was shortened by 2 bases and J by 6 bases, with 12 bases between the two germline ends. CDR1 is SNHLY and CDR2 is FYNNEI in the germline V gene. CDR3 length equals 14 residues. CDR3 amino acids: CASSEWPNRDTQYF. CDR3 in DNA: TGTGCCAGCAGTGAATGGCCAAATCGGGATACGCAGTATTTT.

The chain combines TRBV6-8 with TRBJ2-3; 9 nucleotides agree with TRBD1. The germline V gene encodes CDR1 MNHGY and CDR2 SAAAGT. The CDR3 loop spans 15 amino acids. Unmatched junction bases numbered 8, after V lost 6 bases and J lost 4 bases. The CDR3, as DNA: TGTGCCAGCAGCCCGGGACAGGGAATCGCAGATACGCAGTATTTT. Its translation is CASSPGQGIADTQYF.

The genes are TRBV7-2 and TRBJ2-1; D possibly uses TRBD1 or TRBD2 (5 bases each). Germline CDR1 reads SGHTA; CDR2 reads FQGNSA. CDR3 length: 16 amino acids. V was clipped by 2 bases and J by 9 bases, with 20 bases between them. In nucleotides, the CDR3 is TGTGCCAGCAGCTTATCCCGTAATGTCAGGGCGGGTGAGCAGTTCTTC. Residues: CASSLSRNVRAGEQFF.

This clonotype turned up a few times. This chain links TRBV7-2 with TRBJ2-4, with 14 positions matching TRBD2. Germline CDR1 SGHTA, CDR2 FQGNSA. The CDR3 runs to 15 residues. The trim removed 4 bases at V and 11 bases at J, leaving 7 bases unmatched. The CDR3 loop is CASSSWTSGGSVQYF. For the CDR3, the DNA is TGTGCCAGCAGCTCATGGACTAGCGGGGGGTCGGTTCAGTACTTC.

This clonotype was found a few times. The CDR3 sequence: CASSLESYGEQFF. The CDR3 nucleotides are TGTGCCAGCAGCTTAGAGTCTTACGGTGAGCAGTTCTTC. The rearrangement joins TRBV7-2 to TRBJ2-1; no clear D. This CDR3 region has 13 residues. V was shortened by 1 base and J by 9 bases, with 10 bases between the two germline ends. Germline CDR1 is SGHTA and CDR2 is FQGNSA.

J is TRBJ1-6 and V is TRBV10-3, with D hard to call. The CDR3 has 13 residues. CDR1 ENHRY and CDR2 SYGVKD come from the germline V gene. V was pared by 0 bases and J by 6 bases, with 3 bases between. The DNA for the CDR3 is TGTGCCATCAGTGAGTCGAGTAATTCACCCCTCCACTTT. Translated, it gives CAISESSNSPLHF.

This clonotype was detected a few times. The rearrangement uses TRBV7-6 and TRBJ2-2; TRBD1 agrees at 8 bases. Germline trimming cut 6 bases from V and 0 bases from J; bases unmatched to any gene: 3. The CDR3 consists of 15 residues. Germline values: CDR1 SGHVS, CDR2 FNYEAQ. The CDR3 DNA reads as TGTGCCAGCAGATCAGGGGGCCCGAACACCGGGGAGCTGTTTTTT. Its protein product is CASRSGGPNTGELFF.

This clonotype was recorded a few times. V usage is TRBV7-9 and J usage is TRBJ2-1; 9 bases align to TRBD2. Trimming took 5 bases from V and 4 from J; bases not matched to a gene: 12. Germline V gene lookup returns CDR1 SEHNR and CDR2 FQNEAQ (reference sequence). This CDR3 comprises 17 residues. The CDR3 sequence is CASSATPSGAPYNEQFF. The CDR3 DNA follows: TGTGCCAGCAGCGCAACTCCTAGCGGGGCCCCTTACAATGAGCAGTTCTTC.